The T cell receptor (beta chain) under discussion was sequenced for a study of patients and donors after allogeneic stem cell transplantation. TCRdb re-derived calls from the RT-PCR reads in MiXCR, one entry per CDR3 protein. The sample yields some 960,000 distinct CDR3 sequences, about a sixth seen once. This clonotype was found a few times. Germline V lookup: CDR1 MNHNS, CDR2 SASEGT. The CDR3 has 15 residues. Trimming pared 5 bases from V and 2 bases from J, leaving 15 bases between. What was sequenced was blood, either unsorted or a sorted T cell fraction (not recorded which). The rearrangement links TRBV6-1 to TRBJ1-1; D gene uncertain. This clonotype originated in a human donor who was either an allogeneic HSCT recipient or a stem cell or donor lymphocyte infusion donor (not recorded which). It is not recorded whose cells these are; they may come from a transplant donor. Here the CDR3 DNA reads TGTGCCAGCAGTCGTAGGCTGGGGAGAAACACTGAAGCTTTCTTT. Translating gives CASSRRLGRNTEAFF.